Here is one TCR beta chain with its context. Its target is not known. The data derive from a study of graft-versus-host responses after intestinal transplantation. Profiling relied on immunoSEQ multiplex PCR, and the TCRdb table lists in-frame clones only, not all of them. Of roughly 90,000 clones in the sample, approximately 90% are singletons; the top ten hold around 0.3%. The CDR3 runs 18 residues. V lost 3 bases and J lost 0, with 18 bases in between. Germline V gives CDR1 MDHEN, CDR2 SYDVKM. This receptor was obtained from a human donor who was the organ donor for an intestinal transplant. The input for sequencing was unstimulated CD4+ T cells sorted from spleen or lymph node cells, taken before transplant. The J gene is TRBJ1-3, the V gene TRBV28, with D possibly matching TRBD1 (5 bases). CDR3 coding DNA: TGTGCCAGCAGTTTCGCCCTGGGGAGGGGAGCCTCTGGAAACACCATATATTTT. Amino acid sequence: CASSFALGRGASGNTIYF.